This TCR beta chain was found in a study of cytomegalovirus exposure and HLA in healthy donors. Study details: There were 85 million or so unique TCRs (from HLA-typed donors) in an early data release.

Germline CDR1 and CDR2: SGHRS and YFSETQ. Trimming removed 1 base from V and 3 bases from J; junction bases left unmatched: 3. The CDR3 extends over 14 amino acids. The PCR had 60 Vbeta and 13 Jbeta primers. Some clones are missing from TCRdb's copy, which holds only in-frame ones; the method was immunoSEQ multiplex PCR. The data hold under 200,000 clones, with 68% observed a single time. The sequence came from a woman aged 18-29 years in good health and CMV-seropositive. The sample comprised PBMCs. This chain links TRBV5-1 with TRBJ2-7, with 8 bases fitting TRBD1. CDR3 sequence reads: CASSLNRGVYEQYF. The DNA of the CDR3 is TGCGCCAGCAGCTTGAACAGGGGGGTCTACGAGCAGTACTTC.